These T cell receptor beta chains were read from a single sample in a study of CD8 T cells in Susac syndrome. MiXCR, applied by TCRdb to the immunoSEQ multiplex PCR reads, yields one record per CDR3 protein. The repertoire has 330,000 or so distinct CDR3 sequences, roughly 90% of them found once; the top ten carry roughly 0.2%. The sequenced sample was CD8+ T cells from PBMCs. The receptors originated from a human donor with multiple sclerosis. The CDR3 runs from the conserved cysteine through the conserved F or W. D genes are given only for firm matches. A row's size may be missing; if present it is once, few, many or a size class.

V	D	size	J	CDR3	DNA
TRBV6-2/TRBV6-3	TRBD1	few	TRBJ2-5	CASQGASQETQYF	TGTGCCAGCCAGGGGGCGTCGCAAGAGACCCAGTACTTC
TRBV14	-	-	TRBJ2-2	CATKPITATGELFF	TGTGCCACCAAGCCAATCACAGCCACCGGGGAGCTGTTTTTT
TRBV9	TRBD1	-	TRBJ2-5	CASSVAGTGPLETQYF	TGTGCCAGCAGCGTAGCCGGGACAGGTCCATTAGAGACCCAGTACTTC
TRBV4-3	TRBD1	-	TRBJ2-1	CASSQVRDRGLGEQFF	TGCGCCAGCAGCCAAGTCCGGGACAGGGGACTGGGTGAGCAGTTCTTC
TRBV7-8	TRBD2	-	TRBJ2-2	CASSFSPSGWFTGELFF	TGTGCCAGCAGCTTTAGTCCTAGCGGGTGGTTCACCGGGGAGCTGTTTTTT
TRBV27	-	once	TRBJ1-2	CASSLTGIDGYTF	TGTGCCAGCAGTTTAACAGGGATAGATGGCTACACCTTC
TRBV20-1	-	-	TRBJ2-5	CSAREGGGAETQYF	TGCAGTGCTAGAGAAGGGGGGGGCGCGGAGACCCAGTACTTC
TRBV23-1	-	-	TRBJ2-5	CASRTQYF	TGCGCCAGCAGAACCCAGTACTTC
TRBV28	-	-	TRBJ1-2	CASSFWPNYGYTF	TGTGCCAGCAGTTTTTGGCCTAACTATGGCTACACCTTC
TRBV9	TRBD1	-	TRBJ2-1	CASSTMTGRSVNEQFF	TGTGCCAGCAGCACGATGACAGGGCGATCAGTCAATGAGCAGTTCTTC
TRBV27	-	-	TRBJ1-2	CASSYARVNYGYTF	TGTGCCAGCAGTTATGCCAGGGTAAACTATGGCTACACCTTC
TRBV5-1	-	-	TRBJ1-1	CASSLVYRGLKTEAFF	TGCGCCAGCAGCTTGGTATATAGGGGATTGAAAACTGAAGCTTTCTTT
TRBV29-1	TRBD1	-	TRBJ2-1	CSVEDWATGAYSSYNEQFF	TGCAGCGTTGAAGATTGGGCGACAGGGGCATATTCTTCCTACAATGAGCAGTTCTTC
TRBV30	-	-	TRBJ2-3	CAWTGGAGTDTQYF	TGTGCCTGGACCGGCGGGGCCGGGACAGATACGCAGTATTTT
TRBV2	-	-	TRBJ2-1	CAIQGGVQFF	TGTGCCATCCAGGGGGGCGTACAGTTCTTC
TRBV6-5	TRBD2	-	TRBJ2-1	CASSYRGSGIEQFF	TGTGCCAGCAGTTACCGGGGTAGCGGGATTGAGCAGTTCTTC
TRBV6-2/TRBV6-3	-	once	TRBJ2-5	CASSYMGGQETQYF	TGTGCCAGCAGTTACATGGGGGGCCAAGAGACCCAGTACTTC
TRBV9	TRBD2	once	TRBJ2-1	CASSAGTSGGHEQFF	TGTGCCAGCAGCGCCGGGACTAGCGGGGGCCATGAGCAGTTCTTC
TRBV6-2/TRBV6-3	-	few	TRBJ2-5	CASSYGVAKETQYF	TGTGCCAGCAGTTATGGGGTAGCTAAAGAGACCCAGTACTTC
TRBV20-1	TRBD1	-	TRBJ1-1	CSATDRGSEAFF	TGCAGTGCTACGGACAGGGGATCTGAAGCTTTCTTT
TRBV27	TRBD1	few	TRBJ2-1	CASSLQGASEQFF	TGTGCCAGCTCCTTACAGGGGGCAAGTGAGCAGTTCTTC
TRBV6-2/TRBV6-3	-	few	TRBJ2-2	CASSPWAGELFF	TGTGCCAGCAGCCCCTGGGCGGGGGAGCTGTTTTTT
TRBV6-2/TRBV6-3	TRBD2	-	TRBJ2-1	CASVEWGGNEQFF	TGTGCCAGCGTAGAATGGGGGGGAAATGAGCAGTTCTTC
TRBV27	TRBD1	-	TRBJ2-3	CASSSGGTGDADTQYF	TGTGCCAGCAGTTCCGGCGGGACAGGGGACGCAGATACGCAGTATTTT
TRBV27	-	-	TRBJ1-3	CASSLLSGAGNTIYF	TGTGCCAGCAGTTTATTATCCGGGGCTGGAAACACCATATATTTT
TRBV4-1	TRBD2	many	TRBJ2-7	CASSQGLAEAYEQYF	TGCGCCAGCAGCCAAGGACTAGCGGAAGCCTACGAGCAGTACTTC
TRBV29-1	-	-	TRBJ2-7	CSVEGGLSEQYF	TGCAGCGTTGAAGGAGGTTTGAGCGAGCAGTACTTC
TRBV18	-	few	TRBJ1-1	CASSPGYTEAFF	TGTGCCAGCTCACCAGGGTACACTGAAGCTTTCTTT
TRBV13	-	-	TRBJ2-3	CASSYPMTQLTDTQYF	TGTGCCAGCAGCTACCCAATGACCCAGCTCACAGATACGCAGTATTTT
TRBV25-1	-	-	TRBJ2-2	CASSHRDPTGELFF	TGTGCCAGCAGTCACCGCGACCCCACCGGGGAGCTGTTTTTT
TRBV7-9	TRBD2	-	TRBJ2-1	CASSSLIGTSGFYNEQFF	TGTGCCAGCAGCTCCCTCATTGGGACTAGCGGGTTCTACAATGAGCAGTTCTTC
TRBV25-1	-	-	TRBJ2-5	CASSGPLASRETQYF	TGTGCCAGCAGTGGGCCCCTTGCCAGCCGGGAGACCCAGTACTTC
TRBV30	TRBD2	once	TRBJ2-1	CAWSPGLAFEQFF	TGTGCCTGGAGCCCGGGACTAGCATTTGAGCAGTTCTTC
TRBV20-1	TRBD2	-	TRBJ2-3	CSASGLVPDTQYF	TGCAGTGCGTCGGGACTAGTCCCAGATACGCAGTATTTT
TRBV11-2	TRBD2	-	TRBJ2-7	CASSPGTSGEGEQYF	TGTGCCAGCAGCCCAGGGACTAGCGGGGAGGGGGAGCAGTACTTC
TRBV28	TRBD2	once	TRBJ2-7	CASSPLGTSMAYEQYF	TGTGCCAGCAGTCCCCTAGGGACTAGCATGGCCTACGAGCAGTACTTC
TRBV28	TRBD2	-	TRBJ2-7	CCSGTPYEQYF	TGTTGTAGCGGGACCCCTTACGAGCAGTACTTC
TRBV10-3	TRBD1	-	TRBJ2-7	CAIRTGGGEQYF	TGTGCCATCCGGACAGGGGGCGGCGAGCAGTACTTC
TRBV9	TRBD1	-	TRBJ2-3	CASSAWDRMGGGTDTQYF	TGTGCCAGCAGCGCGTGGGACAGGATGGGTGGCGGCACAGATACGCAGTATTTT
TRBV18	TRBD1	-	TRBJ2-7	CASSRPGQGIYEQYF	TGTGCCAGCTCACGACCGGGACAGGGGATCTACGAGCAGTACTTC
TRBV11-2	TRBD1	-	TRBJ1-6	CASSRLDRGANSPLHF	TGTGCCAGCAGCCGCCTCGACAGGGGAGCCAATTCACCCCTCCACTTT
TRBV20-1	-	-	TRBJ2-2	CSARDVGSDTGELFF	TGCAGTGCTAGAGATGTAGGGAGTGACACCGGGGAGCTGTTTTTT
TRBV29-1	-	-	TRBJ1-1	CSVEDGMNTEAFF	TGCAGCGTTGAAGATGGGATGAACACTGAAGCTTTCTTT
TRBV6-1	-	-	TRBJ1-2	CASSELRPDSYGYTF	TGTGCCAGCAGTGAGCTCCGGCCGGATAGCTATGGCTACACCTTC
TRBV2	TRBD2	-	TRBJ2-7	CASATLAPRQYF	TGTGCCAGCGCAACACTAGCGCCGCGCCAGTACTTC
TRBV19	-	-	TRBJ2-1	CASSILPVTHEQFF	TGTGCCAGTAGTATTCTCCCCGTAACCCATGAGCAGTTCTTC
TRBV20-1	-	once	TRBJ2-7	CSALPTGALNSYEQYF	TGCAGTGCTCTACCCACGGGGGCACTCAACTCATACGAGCAGTACTTC
TRBV20-1	TRBD1	-	TRBJ2-7	CSADRGLGKLTYEQYF	TGCAGTGCAGACAGGGGGCTCGGAAAACTCACCTACGAGCAGTACTTC
TRBV28	-	-	TRBJ1-1	CASSPWGMNTEAFF	TGTGCCAGCAGTCCCTGGGGCATGAACACTGAAGCTTTCTTT
TRBV20-1	-	-	TRBJ2-5	CSGSPPLLLGHLQETQYF	TGCAGTGGCTCACCCCCATTATTACTGGGACACCTCCAAGAGACCCAGTACTTC
TRBV6-2/TRBV6-3	-	many	TRBJ1-2	CASSFLTVNYGYTF	TGTGCCAGCAGTTTCTTGACAGTTAACTATGGCTACACCTTC
TRBV5-5	-	-	TRBJ2-1	CASSWDSGGYNEQFF	TGTGCCAGCAGCTGGGACAGCGGGGGTTACAATGAGCAGTTCTTC
TRBV7-6	TRBD1	-	TRBJ2-7	CASSTRSGTAQYEQYF	TGTGCCAGCAGCACCCGTTCCGGGACAGCACAATACGAGCAGTACTTC